The 2 T cell receptor beta chains presented below share a single source sample, sequenced in a study of cytomegalovirus exposure and HLA in healthy donors. PCR amplification relied on 60 Vbeta primers (plus 13 Jbeta primers). TCRdb keeps only in-frame clones here, not all; method: immunoSEQ multiplex PCR. Here the sample spans more than 200,000 clones, about 80% being singletons. Source material: PBMCs. The receptors originated from a man between 35 and 55 years old in good health and CMV-seropositive.

J is TRBJ2-6 and V is TRBV14, with D perhaps matching TRBD2 (5 bases). The germline V gene has CDR1 SGHDN and CDR2 FVKESK. There are 17 residues in the CDR3. Trimming took off 4 bases at V and 1 base at J, with 14 bases between the two ends. The CDR3 DNA is TGTGCCAGCAGCCTGGGAGCTCTAATTTCTGGGGCCAACGTCCTGACTTTC. The encoded protein is CASSLGALISGANVLTF.

This sequence joins TRBV11-3 and TRBJ2-1; 15 bases agree with TRBD2. CDR1 is SGHNT and CDR2 is YENEEA in the germline V gene. The CDR3 totals 17 residues. The V segment lost 5 bases and the J segment 2 bases; nucleotides outside the gene matches: 4. The CDR3 spells CASSPGTSGRPYNEQFF. The DNA for the CDR3 is TGTGCCAGCAGCCCTGGGACTAGCGGGAGGCCCTACAATGAGCAGTTCTTC. Using reference TRBV11-3 and TRBJ2-1 for the parts outside the CDR3, the full variable domain is EAGVVQSPRYKIIEKKQPVAFWCNPISGHNTLYWYLQNLGQGPELLIRYENEEAVDDSQLPKDRFSAERLKGVDSTLKIQPAELGDSAVYLCASSPGTSGRPYNEQFFGPGTRLTVL.